This entry describes one T cell receptor (beta chain). Its antigen is not identified. RNA transcripts yielded amplified TCR beta CDR3 regions. The TCR CDR3 first-round RT-PCR relied on the HTBI primer set. MiXCR, run by TCRdb on the multiplex PCR reads, gives a single entry per CDR3 protein. This sample has about 840,000 distinct CDR3 sequences; 38% occur once, and the top ten carry over 8%. This sample stems from a study of T cells in Graves' hyperthyroidism and ophthalmopathy. Per the germline V gene, CDR1 is LNHNV and CDR2 is YYDKDF (reference sequence). The CDR3 contains 10 residues. General study findings and limits: Ophthalmopathy was identified by the model a median roughly 6.5 months ahead of onset. Most thyroid clonotypes that were expanded above 0.001 also turned up in blood.

Diagnosis of hyperthyroidism was new in patients aged 18 to 65, and its duration was under 2 months. For the diagnoses, clinical symptoms, serum thyroxine and TRAb, thyroid ultrasound and orbital computed tomography were used. The TCR comes from a man aged 18 to 30 with Graves' hyperthyroidism. This chain connects TRBV15 to TRBJ1-4; the D gene is possibly TRBD1 (5 bases). Sequencing was done on a sample of blood. CDR3 DNA sequence: TGTGCTACTCAGGGTGAAAAACTGTTTTTT. Protein product: CATQGEKLFF.